This T cell receptor beta chain is drawn from a study of cytomegalovirus exposure and HLA in healthy donors. Looking at the study overall: Early release data held tens of millions of unique TCRs from HLA-typed donors.

As to this clone: The target antigen is unknown. The same CDR3 can be traced to other DNA sequences in this sample.

Overall study results and limits: TCR beta V- and J-gene trimming, according to a later analysis, was linked to a missense DCLRE1C variant. Presence/absence analysis assumed near-uniform sequencing depth across donors.

With 9 bases clipped from V and 6 bases from J, the junction kept 13 bases outside the gene matches. This CDR3 has 14 residues. Germline V CDR1 and CDR2: ENHRY, SYGVKD. The donors comprised healthy bone marrow donors. Researchers ran the PCR with 60 Vbeta and 13 Jbeta primers. Method: immunoSEQ multiplex PCR; TCRdb's copy keeps in-frame clones and lacks some. The table has about 67,000 clones, over 70% seen once. The chain uses TRBV10-3 and TRBJ1-2; 7 bases line up with TRBD1. Sequencing was carried out using PBMCs. This clonotype was obtained from a man between 60 and 75 years old in good health and CMV-seropositive. CDR3 sequence reads: CAISLTGSVDGYTF. DNA for the CDR3: TGTGCCATAAGCCTGACAGGGTCGGTCGATGGCTACACCTTC.